This TCR beta chain derives from a study of shared clonotypes between healthy human individuals. Study at large: Per donor, CD8 memory used one plate, CD8 naive used two, CD4 memory used three and CD4 naive used three.

Clones were read by immunoSEQ multiplex PCR, and TCRdb kept only the in-frame ones, dropping some. The data show about 2.4 million clones, roughly 93% seen once. Regarding the study as a whole: Generally, naive subsets came out with larger estimated richness than memory subsets. It was anticipated that sequencing depth would influence how many clonotypes donors shared.

This clone was seen more than once but under ten times. Its target is not known. The V segment lost 5 bases and the J segment 4 bases; nucleotides outside the gene matches: 5. Germline V gives CDR1 LNHDA, CDR2 SQIVND (reference sequence). This CDR3 region has 14 residues. Sequencing was done on a sample of naive CD4+ T cells from PBMCs. Subset indicated: CD45RA+ positively selected. The source is a man between 18 and 35 years old in good health. Some clones in this sample may be carry-over from other donors' samples. The rearrangement joins TRBV19 to TRBJ1-1, with TRBD1 identical over 9 bases. The CDR3 nucleotides are TGTGCCAGTAGTCCCCAGACAGGGGGCACTGAAGCTTTCTTT. This sequence encodes CASSPQTGGTEAFF.